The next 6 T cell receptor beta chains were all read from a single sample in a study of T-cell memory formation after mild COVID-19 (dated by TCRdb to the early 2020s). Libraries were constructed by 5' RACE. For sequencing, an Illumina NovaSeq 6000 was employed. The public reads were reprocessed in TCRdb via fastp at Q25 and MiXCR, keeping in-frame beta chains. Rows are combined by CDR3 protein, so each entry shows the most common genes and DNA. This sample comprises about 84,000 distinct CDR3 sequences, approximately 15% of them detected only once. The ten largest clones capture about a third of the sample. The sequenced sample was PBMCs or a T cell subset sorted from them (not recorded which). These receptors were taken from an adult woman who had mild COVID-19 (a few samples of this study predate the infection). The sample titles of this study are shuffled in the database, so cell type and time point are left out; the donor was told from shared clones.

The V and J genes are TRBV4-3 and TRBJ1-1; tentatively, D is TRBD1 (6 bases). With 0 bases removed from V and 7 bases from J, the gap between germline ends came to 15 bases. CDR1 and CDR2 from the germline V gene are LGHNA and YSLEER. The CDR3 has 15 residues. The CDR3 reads CASSQDGGASDEAFF. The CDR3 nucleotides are TGCGCCAGCAGCCAAGATGGGGGGGCATCTGATGAAGCTTTCTTT.

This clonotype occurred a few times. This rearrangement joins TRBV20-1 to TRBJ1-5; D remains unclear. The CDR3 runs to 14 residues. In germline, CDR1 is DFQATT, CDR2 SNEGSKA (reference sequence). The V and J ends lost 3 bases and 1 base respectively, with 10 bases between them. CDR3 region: CSASAELSNQPQHF. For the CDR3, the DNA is TGCAGTGCTAGTGCCGAGTTGAGCAATCAGCCCCAGCATTTT.

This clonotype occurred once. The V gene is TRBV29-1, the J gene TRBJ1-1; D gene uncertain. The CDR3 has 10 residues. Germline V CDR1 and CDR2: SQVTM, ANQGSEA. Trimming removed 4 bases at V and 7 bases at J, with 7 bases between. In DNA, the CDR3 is TGCAGCGTTGTTTCTGTTGAAGCTTTCTTT. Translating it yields CSVVSVEAFF. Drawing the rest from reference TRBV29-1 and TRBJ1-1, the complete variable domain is SAVISQKPSRDICQRGTSLTIQCQVDSQVTMMFWYRQQPGQSLTLIATANQGSEATYESGFVIDKFPISRPNLTFSTLTVSNMSPEDSSIYLCSVVSVEAFFGQGTRLTVV.

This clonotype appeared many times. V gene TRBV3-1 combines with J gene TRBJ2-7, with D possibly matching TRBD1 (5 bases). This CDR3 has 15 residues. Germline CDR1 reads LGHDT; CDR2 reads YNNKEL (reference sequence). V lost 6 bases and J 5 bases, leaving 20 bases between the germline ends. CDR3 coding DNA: TGTGCCAGCAGTTCCCCTTCCCAGGGAAGCCACGAGCAGTACTTC. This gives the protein CASSSPSQGSHEQYF.

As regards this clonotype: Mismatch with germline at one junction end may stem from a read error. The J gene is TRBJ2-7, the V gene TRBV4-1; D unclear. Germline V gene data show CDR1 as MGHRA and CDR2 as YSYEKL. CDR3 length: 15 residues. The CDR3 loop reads CAGSQEWYLLNEQYF. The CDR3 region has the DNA TGCGCCGGCAGCCAAGAATGGTATCTGCTCAACGAGCAGTACTTC.

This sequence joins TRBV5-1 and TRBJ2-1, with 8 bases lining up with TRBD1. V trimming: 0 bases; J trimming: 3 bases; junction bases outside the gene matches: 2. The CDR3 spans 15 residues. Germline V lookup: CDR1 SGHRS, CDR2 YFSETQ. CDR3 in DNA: TGCGCCAGCAGCTTGGCACAGGGGGTCTACAATGAGCAGTTCTTC. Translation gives CASSLAQGVYNEQFF.